This T cell receptor beta chain is from a study of T-cell memory formation after mild COVID-19. After removal of 3 bases from V and 3 bases from J, the junction contained 2 bases not matched to a gene. The CDR3 contains 13 residues. Germline V CDR1 and CDR2: SGHKS, YYEKEE (reference sequence). One entry per CDR3 protein results from TCRdb running MiXCR on the 5' RACE reads. The sample lists 200,000 to 250,000 distinct CDR3 sequences; 8.5% to 9.5% were seen once. The receptor was derived from a man between 18 and 29 years old who had mild COVID-19 (a few samples of this study predate the infection). Cell type and time point are not known. This chain links TRBV5-5 with TRBJ1-2, with 7 bases fitting TRBD1. Source material: PBMCs or a T cell subset sorted from them (not recorded which). CDR3 protein: CASSYTGDYGYTF. In DNA, the CDR3 is TGTGCCAGCAGCTACACAGGGGACTATGGCTACACCTTC.